The clone carrying this TCR beta chain was counted ten times or more. Antigen specificity is unknown. The data derive from a study of T cell repertoires in cytomegalovirus infection. Whole-study context: An indication of both CMV infection and matching HLA type came from public TCR beta signatures.

TCRdb processed the reads anew with MiXCR; each CDR3 protein has one entry. The sample has a few hundred thousand distinct CDR3 sequences, roughly a fifth seen once. V gave up 5 bases and J gave up 3 bases; unmatched junction bases: 5. Germline values: CDR1 SGHAT, CDR2 FQNNGV. There are 15 residues in the CDR3. This sample comprised cultured PBMCs, obtained from culture after CMV antigen stimulation. The origin of this receptor is a human donor in good health (CMV status not recorded). Some clones in this sample may be carry-over from other donors' samples. The chain uses TRBV11-2 and TRBJ2-2, with 8 bases fitting TRBD1. The chain's CDR3 is CASSPAGGDTGELFF. In DNA, the CDR3 is TGTGCCAGCAGCCCCGCAGGGGGCGACACCGGGGAGCTGTTTTTT.